By frequency, the clone carrying this T cell receptor (beta chain) registers medium-sized. Germline V lookup: CDR1 SGHTA, CDR2 FQGNSA. This CDR3 has 14 residues. TRB rearrangements were amplified by touch-down multiplex PCR with mixed TRB-A/B primers. From the multiplex PCR reads, TCRdb lists one entry per CDR3 protein and no DNA. The repertoire table contains around 7,000 distinct CDR3 sequences. These data originate in a study of T cell clusters in autoimmune cytopenias. TRB amplification used around 270 ng of peripheral blood genomic DNA. This sequence joins TRBV7-2 and TRBJ2-7; the D gene TCRdb calls, TRBD2, cannot be checked with no DNA. Sequencing was carried out using peripheral blood. This receptor was obtained from a human donor with an autoimmune cytopenia or autoimmune hepatitis (not recorded which). CDR3 sequence: CASTSTSGRYEQYF. The entire variable domain, with the rest obtained from reference TRBV7-2 and TRBJ2-7, is as follows: GAGVSQSPSNKVTEKGKDVELRCDPISGHTALYWYRQSLGQGLEFLIYFQGNSAPDKSGLPSDRFSAERTGGSVSTLTIQRTQQEDSAVYLCASTSTSGRYEQYFGPGTRLTVT.